Below are 31 T cell receptor beta chains sequenced from a single sample in a study of blood T cell repertoires in COVID-19. Profiled with immunoSEQ multiplex PCR; TCRdb holds only in-frame clones, not every one. The sample gives 57,000 or so clones, roughly 80% of which show up once; around a sixth is in the top ten. The specimen was peripheral blood. These receptors came from a man between 60 and 75 years old with acute or convalescent COVID-19.

The chain combines TRBV7-3 with TRBJ2-1, with 11 bases aligning to TRBD2. The germline gives CDR1 SGHTA, CDR2 FQGTGA. The CDR3 covers 15 residues. With V trimmed by 0 bases and J by 9 bases, 4 bases remained unmatched. The CDR3 nucleotides read TGTGCCAGCAGCTTAACTAGCGGGAGGGCCGGTGAGCAGTTCTTC. It translates to CASSLTSGRAGEQFF.

This clone has only one observation. J is TRBJ2-3 and V is TRBV19; 7 bases match TRBD2. This CDR3 has 15 residues. CDR1 and CDR2 from the germline V gene are LNHDA and SQIVND (reference sequence). The J segment lost 1 base and the V segment lost 7 bases, leaving 8 bases of the junction unmatched. CDR3 amino acids: CASIRSGAGTDTQYF. CDR3 in DNA: TGTGCCAGTATCAGAAGCGGGGCCGGCACAGATACGCAGTATTTT. Using reference TRBV19 and TRBJ2-3 for the parts outside the CDR3, the full variable domain is DGGITQSPKYLFRKEGQNVTLSCEQNLNHDAMYWYRQDPGQGLRLIYYSQIVNDFQKGDIAEGYSVSREKKESFPLTVTSAQKNPTAFYLCASIRSGAGTDTQYFGPGTRLTVL.

This rearrangement joins TRBV6-2 or TRBV6-3 to TRBJ1-3; tentatively, D is TRBD1 (6 bases). Per the germline V gene, CDR1 is MNHEY and CDR2 is SVGEGT. Trimming pared 1 base from V and 1 base from J, leaving 11 bases between. The CDR3 loop spans 16 amino acids. This chain's CDR3 is CASSYFPGTSGNTIYF. The CDR3 DNA is TGTGCCAGCAGTTACTTCCCCGGGACATCTGGAAACACCATATATTTT.

This chain joins TRBV18 and TRBJ2-5; D unclear. V lost 6 bases, J lost 5 bases, and 10 bases lay in between. The CDR3 sequence is 12 residues long. The germline gives CDR1 KGHSH, CDR2 LQKENI. CDR3 in DNA: TGTGCCAGCTCCCGGAACGGGGAGACCCAGTACTTC. It encodes CASSRNGETQYF.

This sequence joins TRBV20-1 and TRBJ1-1; the D gene is possibly TRBD1 (5 bases). In germline, CDR1 is DFQATT, CDR2 SNEGSKA (reference sequence). The CDR3 sequence is 11 residues long. V lost 5 bases and J 11 bases, leaving 15 bases between the germline ends. The CDR3 sequence is CSASRQKGAFF. The CDR3 DNA reads as TGCAGTGCTTCACGTCAAAAGGGGGCTTTCTTT.

V usage is TRBV5-4 and J usage is TRBJ2-3; 12 nucleotides agree with TRBD2. Germline V lookup: CDR1 SGHNT, CDR2 YYREEE (reference sequence). There are 16 residues in the CDR3. Trimming cost V 4 bases and J 4 bases; bases outside gene matches: 7. The CDR3 region has the DNA TGTGCCAGCAGCCCTCTAGCGGGAGGGCCGTCAGATACGCAGTATTTT. Protein product: CASSPLAGGPSDTQYF.

The chain combines TRBV30 with TRBJ2-4, with 9 bases that match TRBD1. Germline CDR1 reads GTSNPN; CDR2 reads SVGIG (reference sequence). V shed 2 bases, J shed 3 bases, and the junction held 17 bases outside the gene matches. The CDR3 runs to 19 residues. The CDR3 bases are TGTGCCTGGAGTCCACCGGGACAGGGTGCCCTGAATAACAAAAACATTCAGTACTTC. Protein sequence: CAWSPPGQGALNNKNIQYF.

This chain uses TRBV4-1 with TRBJ2-5; the match to TRBD1 covers 9 bases. The CDR3 consists of 16 residues. V was clipped by 1 base and J by 5 bases; unmatched bases: 8. Germline V gene sequence: CDR1 MGHRA, CDR2 YSYEKL. The CDR3 sequence: CASSQVTGGGRETQYF. CDR3 bases: TGCGCCAGCAGCCAAGTAACAGGGGGCGGGCGGGAGACCCAGTACTTC.

CDR3 coding DNA: TGTGCCAGCAGCCAACGGGAGGTCGGCAGGATGGCTGGCTACACCTTC. It yields the protein CASSQREVGRMAGYTF. J is TRBJ1-2 and V is TRBV3-1 (or the pseudogene TRBV3-2); D unresolved. The germline V gene encodes CDR1 LGHDT and CDR2 YNNKEL (reference sequence). There are 16 residues in the CDR3. V gave up 2 bases and J gave up 7 bases, with 20 bases separating them.

The V and J genes are TRBV6-2 or TRBV6-3 and TRBJ2-6; 9 bases fit TRBD1. CDR1 and CDR2 from the germline V gene are MNHEY and SVGEGT. The CDR3 has 16 amino acids. The ends lost 2 bases at V and 3 bases at J; junction bases unmatched: 2. The CDR3, as DNA: TGTGCCAGCAGTTACGGGACAGGGATTGGGGCCAACGTCCTGACTTTC. Its protein product is CASSYGTGIGANVLTF.

J is TRBJ2-1 and V is TRBV15, with 9 bases matching TRBD2. Germline values: CDR1 LNHNV, CDR2 YYDKDF (reference sequence). Germline trimming cut 5 bases from V and 3 bases from J; bases unmatched to any gene: 5. This CDR3 spans 15 amino acids. The CDR3 coding sequence is TGTGCCACCAGCTTCAAGCGGGAGGTCTACAATGAGCAGTTCTTC. Amino acids: CATSFKREVYNEQFF.

The chain links TRBV5-6 to TRBJ1-3; D perhaps matches TRBD1 (6 bases). V was shortened by 0 bases and J by 2 bases, with 15 bases between the two germline ends. The germline gives CDR1 SGHDT, CDR2 YYEEEE. The CDR3 runs to 17 residues. In DNA, the CDR3 is TGTGCCAGCAGCTTGGCACAGTACAGGGCGACTGGAAACACCATATATTTT. Its translation is CASSLAQYRATGNTIYF. Looking up the rest from reference TRBV5-6 and TRBJ1-3 gives the full variable domain: DAGVTQSPTHLIKTRGQQVTLRCSPKSGHDTVSWYQQALGQGPQFIFQYYEEEERQRGNFPDRFSGHQFPNYSSELNVNALLLGDSALYLCASSLAQYRATGNTIYFGEGSWLTVV.

The chain links TRBV23-1 to TRBJ2-1, with 7 bases matching TRBD2. TRBV23-1 is labeled an ORF, and its function is uncertain. The CDR3 has 17 residues. V shed 4 bases and J 8 bases; nucleotides not matched to a gene: 17. CDR3 coding DNA: TGCGCCAGCAGTCCCCCTTGGCTAGCGGAAGTAGGAGATGAGCAGTTCTTC. This translates into CASSPPWLAEVGDEQFF.

This sequence joins TRBV9 and TRBJ2-5, with 8 bases identical to TRBD1. This CDR3 spans 14 amino acids. Germline CDR1 and CDR2: SGDLS and YYNGEE. Losses at the gene ends were 0 bases for V and 3 bases for J; bases not matched to a gene: 1. Written as DNA, the CDR3 is TGTGCCAGCAGCGTAGAGGGACAGGAAGAGACCCAGTACTTC. Translating gives CASSVEGQEETQYF.

This sequence joins TRBV30 and TRBJ1-4; D is unclear. CDR3 length: 14 residues. Germline V gene sequence: CDR1 GTSNPN, CDR2 SVGIG (reference sequence). V lost 2 bases to trimming and J lost 7 bases, with 14 bases between them. The CDR3, as DNA: TGTGCCTGGAGTCTCGGGAGGGCGGGTGAAAAACTGTTTTTT. Translated, it gives CAWSLGRAGEKLFF.

The rearrangement links TRBV24-1 to TRBJ2-1; 12 bases fit TRBD2. The V gene's germline CDR1 is KGHDR and CDR2 SFDVKD. V shed 3 bases, J shed 4 bases, and the junction held 6 bases outside the gene matches. The CDR3 covers 17 residues. The CDR3 nucleotides read TGTGCCACCAGTGATCCCCTAGCGGGAGGGCCTTACAATGAGCAGTTCTTC. It specifies CATSDPLAGGPYNEQFF.

The rearrangement uses TRBV4-2 and TRBJ2-5; 11 bases are shared with TRBD1. V shed 4 bases, J shed 3 bases, and the junction held 4 bases outside the gene matches. CDR3 size: 15 residues. Germline V gene sequence: CDR1 LGHNA, CDR2 YNFKEQ. The CDR3 sequence: CASSLGTGGEETQYF. The CDR3 nucleotides read TGTGCCAGCAGCCTCGGGACAGGGGGGGAAGAGACCCAGTACTTC.

The chain carries TRBV2 and TRBJ2-3; TRBD2 matches at 13 bases. This CDR3 has 18 residues. J gave up 2 bases and V 5 bases, and 10 bases lay outside the gene matches. From germline, CDR1 is SNHLY and CDR2 FYNNEI. The CDR3 spells CASSWTSGRGRATDTQYF. For the CDR3, the DNA is TGTGCCAGCAGTTGGACTAGCGGGAGAGGGAGGGCCACAGATACGCAGTATTTT.

This clone was found once. This chain uses TRBV5-8 with TRBJ2-1; weak D call: TRBD2 (6 bases). CDR3 length: 16 amino acids. The V gene's germline CDR1 is SGHTS and CDR2 YDEGEE. Trimming removed 0 bases from V and 5 bases from J, with 15 bases in between. The CDR3 DNA sequence: TGTGCCAGCAGCTTGGCCGCGATAGCGGTAGACAATGAGCAGTTCTTC. This encodes CASSLAAIAVDNEQFF.

The V call is TRBV24-1, the J call TRBJ2-5, with 11 bases identical to TRBD2. Germline loops: CDR1 KGHDR, CDR2 SFDVKD. CDR3 length equals 16 residues. The trim removed 2 bases at V and 4 bases at J, leaving 5 bases unmatched. The CDR3 protein is CATSDSTSGRPETQYF. CDR3 nucleotides: TGTGCCACCAGTGATTCTACTAGCGGGAGACCAGAGACCCAGTACTTC.

The chain couples TRBV28 to TRBJ2-1, with 13 positions matching TRBD2. The J segment lost 9 bases and the V segment lost 6 bases, leaving 11 bases of the junction unmatched. The CDR3 runs to 16 residues. Germline-derived CDR1 and CDR2 are MDHEN and SYDVKM. CDR3: CASSPGLAGARGEQFF. CDR3 DNA sequence: TGTGCCAGCAGCCCAGGACTAGCGGGAGCGCGCGGTGAGCAGTTCTTC. The variable domain in full, with the rest retrieved from reference TRBV28 and TRBJ2-1, is DVKVTQSSRYLVKRTGEKVFLECVQDMDHENMFWYRQDPGLGLRLIYFSYDVKMKEKGDIPEGYSVSREKKERFSLILESASTNQTSMYLCASSPGLAGARGEQFFGPGTRLTVL.

The chain employs TRBV3-1 (or the pseudogene TRBV3-2) and TRBJ2-5; 13 bases map to TRBD2. CDR3 size: 16 residues. Germline V lookup: CDR1 LGHDT, CDR2 YNNKEL (reference sequence). With 4 bases clipped from V and 8 bases from J, the junction kept 10 bases outside the gene matches. The CDR3 reads CASSPRRTSGSGTQYF. In DNA, the CDR3 is TGTGCCAGCAGCCCGAGGCGGACTAGCGGGAGTGGAACCCAGTACTTC.

V usage is TRBV28 and J usage is TRBJ1-4, with 8 bases lining up with TRBD1. In germline, CDR1 is MDHEN, CDR2 SYDVKM. J gave up 8 bases and V 8 bases, and 13 bases lay outside the gene matches. This CDR3 region has 15 residues. In nucleotides, the CDR3 is TGTGCCAGCCAAACTTTCAGGGGGCGGGAAGAAAAACTGTTTTTT. It is translated as CASQTFRGREEKLFF.

This clone has more than one count but fewer than ten. The V call is TRBV19, the J call TRBJ2-7; TRBD1 is a possible D gene (5 bases). CDR3 size: 16 residues. Germline CDR1 and CDR2: LNHDA and SQIVND (reference sequence). Trimming left V 1 base short and J 3 bases short, with 16 bases between. Written as DNA, the CDR3 is TGTGCCAGTAGTATAGGCCCCATCAGGGCTGACTACGAGCAGTACTTC. This translates into CASSIGPIRADYEQYF.

This sequence joins TRBV6-6 and TRBJ1-3; D is possibly TRBD1 (5 bases). V shed 4 bases and J shed 2 bases, with 9 bases lying between them. The CDR3 sequence is 14 residues long. Germline V gene data show CDR1 as MNHNY and CDR2 as SVGAGI (reference sequence). CDR3 sequence (DNA): TGTGCCAGCAGTTCAATAGGGGCTGGAAACACCATATATTTT. It encodes CASSSIGAGNTIYF.

The J gene is TRBJ1-6, the V gene TRBV18, with D tentatively TRBD1 (6 bases). The CDR3 sequence is 16 residues long. V shed 3 bases and J shed 5 bases, with 14 bases lying between them. Germline-derived CDR1 and CDR2 are KGHSH and LQKENI. CDR3 DNA sequence: TGTGCCAGCTCACCCCAGCGGGGGGCGAATAATTCACCCCTCCACTTT. Protein product: CASSPQRGANNSPLHF.

The chain recombines TRBV19 with TRBJ2-4; 9 bases agree with TRBD1. This CDR3 region has 13 residues. CDR1 is LNHDA, CDR2 SQIVND, per germline (reference sequence). V gave up 6 bases and J gave up 7 bases; unmatched junction bases: 4. In DNA, the CDR3 is TGTGCCAGTAGCCGACAGGGGGTGAACATTCAGTACTTC. Protein: CASSRQGVNIQYF.

The chain combines TRBV5-1 with TRBJ1-1; D is uncertain. CDR1 is SGHRS, CDR2 YFSETQ, per germline. The CDR3 runs to 13 residues. V lost 0 bases, J lost 1 base, and 4 bases lay in between. The CDR3 loop reads CASSLASNTEAFF. The CDR3 DNA reads TGCGCCAGCAGCTTGGCCTCGAACACTGAAGCTTTCTTT.

The CDR3, as DNA: TGCGCCAGCAGCCAAGATCAACTATACGAACCAAAGCAGCAGTTCTTC. Protein sequence: CASSQDQLYEPKQQFF. This sequence joins TRBV4-1 and TRBJ2-1; D not certain. From germline, CDR1 is MGHRA and CDR2 YSYEKL. The CDR3 runs to 16 residues. V lost 0 bases and J 11 bases, leaving 20 bases between the germline ends.

The chain uses TRBV6-4 and TRBJ2-1, with 8 nucleotides matching TRBD1. The trim removed 1 base at V and 0 bases at J, leaving 2 bases unmatched. Germline lookup yields CDR1 MRHNA and CDR2 SNTAGT. The CDR3 is 16 amino acids. As DNA, the CDR3 is TGTGCCAGCAGTGACTACGGGACAGGCTCCTACAATGAGCAGTTCTTC. Translated, it gives CASSDYGTGSYNEQFF.

The V call is TRBV7-3, the J call TRBJ2-5, with a possible D match to TRBD1 (6 bases). This CDR3 comprises 13 residues. V lost 8 bases and J 2 bases, leaving 12 bases between the germline ends. Germline assignment: CDR1 SGHTA and CDR2 FQGTGA. CDR3 DNA sequence: TGTGCCAGCTCTAGGGGGAGACAAGAGACCCAGTACTTC. The encoded protein is CASSRGRQETQYF.